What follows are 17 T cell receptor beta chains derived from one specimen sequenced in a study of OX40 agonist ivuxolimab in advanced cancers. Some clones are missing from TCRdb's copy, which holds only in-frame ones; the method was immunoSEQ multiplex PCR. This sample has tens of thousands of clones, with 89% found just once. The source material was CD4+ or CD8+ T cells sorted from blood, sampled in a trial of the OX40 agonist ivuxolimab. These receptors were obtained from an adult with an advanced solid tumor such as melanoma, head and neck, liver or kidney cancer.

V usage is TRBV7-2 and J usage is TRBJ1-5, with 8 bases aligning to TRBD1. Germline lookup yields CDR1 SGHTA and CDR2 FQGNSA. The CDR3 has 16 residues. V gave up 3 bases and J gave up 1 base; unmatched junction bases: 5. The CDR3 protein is CASSFGQGLSNQPQHF. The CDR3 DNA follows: TGTGCCAGCAGCTTTGGACAGGGCCTAAGCAATCAGCCCCAGCATTTT.

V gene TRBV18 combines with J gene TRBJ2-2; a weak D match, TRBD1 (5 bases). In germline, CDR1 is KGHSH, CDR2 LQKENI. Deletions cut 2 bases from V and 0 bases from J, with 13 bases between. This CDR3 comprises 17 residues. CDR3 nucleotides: TGTGCCAGCTCACCATCTTTGGGGCAAGCGAACACCGGGGAGCTGTTTTTT. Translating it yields CASSPSLGQANTGELFF.

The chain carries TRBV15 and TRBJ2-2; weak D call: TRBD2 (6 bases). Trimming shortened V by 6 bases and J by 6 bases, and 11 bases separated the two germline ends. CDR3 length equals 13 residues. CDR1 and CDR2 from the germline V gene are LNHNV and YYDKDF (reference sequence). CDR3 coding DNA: TGTGCCACCAGTCAAAGGGAGGCCGGGGAGCTGTTTTTT. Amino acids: CATSQREAGELFF.

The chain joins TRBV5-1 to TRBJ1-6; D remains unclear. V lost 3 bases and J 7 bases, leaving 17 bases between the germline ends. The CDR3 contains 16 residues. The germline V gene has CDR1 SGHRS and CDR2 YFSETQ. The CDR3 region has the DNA TGCGCCAGCAGCTCAACCGGTCCGGGCGAAAATTCACCCCTCCACTTT. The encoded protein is CASSSTGPGENSPLHF.

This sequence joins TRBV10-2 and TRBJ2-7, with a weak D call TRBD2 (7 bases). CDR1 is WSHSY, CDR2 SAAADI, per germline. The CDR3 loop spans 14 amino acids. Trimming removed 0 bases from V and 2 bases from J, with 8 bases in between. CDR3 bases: TGCGCCAGCAGTGAGTCGGGGGGGCCCTACGAGCAGTACTTC. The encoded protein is CASSESGGPYEQYF.

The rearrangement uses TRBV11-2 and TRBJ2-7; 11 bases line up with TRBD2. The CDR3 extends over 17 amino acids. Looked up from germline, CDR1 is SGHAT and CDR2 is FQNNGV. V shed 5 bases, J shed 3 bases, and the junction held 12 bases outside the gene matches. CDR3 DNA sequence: TGTGCCAGCAGCGCGGTCAGGCTAGCGGGGGGACTCTACGAGCAGTACTTC. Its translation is CASSAVRLAGGLYEQYF. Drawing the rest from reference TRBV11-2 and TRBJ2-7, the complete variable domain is EAGVAQSPRYKIIEKRQSVAFWCNPISGHATLYWYQQILGQGPKLLIQFQNNGVVDDSQLPKDRFSAERLKGVDSTLKIQPAKLEDSAVYLCASSAVRLAGGLYEQYFGPGTRLTVT.

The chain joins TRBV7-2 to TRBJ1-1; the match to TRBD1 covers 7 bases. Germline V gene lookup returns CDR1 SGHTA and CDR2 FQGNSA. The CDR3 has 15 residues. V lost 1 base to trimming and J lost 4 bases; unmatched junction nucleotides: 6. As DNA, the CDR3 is TGTGCCAGCAGCTTAGTAGGTCAGGGGGGCACTGAAGCTTTCTTT. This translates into CASSLVGQGGTEAFF.

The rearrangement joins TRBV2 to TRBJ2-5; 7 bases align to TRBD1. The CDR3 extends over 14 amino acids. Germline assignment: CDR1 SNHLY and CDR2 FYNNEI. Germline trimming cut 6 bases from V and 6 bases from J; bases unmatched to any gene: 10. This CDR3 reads CASSAFTGDKTQYF. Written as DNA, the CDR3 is TGTGCCAGCAGCGCATTTACAGGGGACAAGACCCAGTACTTC.

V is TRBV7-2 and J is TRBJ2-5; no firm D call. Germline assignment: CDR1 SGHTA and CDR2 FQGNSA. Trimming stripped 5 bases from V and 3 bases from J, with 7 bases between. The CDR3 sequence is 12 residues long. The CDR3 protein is CASSGPEETQYF. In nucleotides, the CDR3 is TGTGCCAGCAGCGGTCCGGAAGAGACCCAGTACTTC.

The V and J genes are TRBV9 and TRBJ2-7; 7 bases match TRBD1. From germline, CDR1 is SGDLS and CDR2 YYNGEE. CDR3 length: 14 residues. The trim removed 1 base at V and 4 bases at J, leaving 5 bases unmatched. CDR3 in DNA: TGTGCCAGCAGCGTATCGGGACAGTATTACGAGCAGTACTTC. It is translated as CASSVSGQYYEQYF.

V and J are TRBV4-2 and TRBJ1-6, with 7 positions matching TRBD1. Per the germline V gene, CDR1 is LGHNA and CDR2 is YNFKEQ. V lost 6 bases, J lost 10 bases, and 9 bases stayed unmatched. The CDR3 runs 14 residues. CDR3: CASSKEGAGSPLHF. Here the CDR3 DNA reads TGTGCCAGCAGTAAAGAGGGGGCAGGGTCACCCCTCCACTTT.

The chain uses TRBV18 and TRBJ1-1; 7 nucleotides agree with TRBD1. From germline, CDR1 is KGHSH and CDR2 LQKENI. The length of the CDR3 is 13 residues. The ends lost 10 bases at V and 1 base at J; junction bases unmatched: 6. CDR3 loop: CATLQGPNTEAFF. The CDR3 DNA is TGTGCCACCCTACAGGGGCCGAACACTGAAGCTTTCTTT.

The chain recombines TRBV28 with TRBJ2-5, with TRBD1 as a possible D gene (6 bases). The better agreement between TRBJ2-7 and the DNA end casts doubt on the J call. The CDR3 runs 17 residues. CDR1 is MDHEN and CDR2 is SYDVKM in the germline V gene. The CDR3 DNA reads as TGTGCCAGCACCTTCTTCAGGGGCAGGGGCCAAACCTACGAGCAGTACTTC. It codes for CASTFFRGRGQTYEQYF.

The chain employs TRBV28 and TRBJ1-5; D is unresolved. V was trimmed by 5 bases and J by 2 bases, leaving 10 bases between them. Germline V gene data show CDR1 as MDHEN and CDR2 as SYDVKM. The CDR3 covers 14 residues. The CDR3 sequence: CASSPGLGNQPQHF. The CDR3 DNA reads TGTGCCAGCAGTCCTGGACTGGGCAATCAGCCCCAGCATTTT.

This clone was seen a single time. The CDR3 nucleotides are TGTGCCAGCAGTTTCACAGGGGAGGTGGGGCAGTTCTTC. It is translated as CASSFTGEVGQFF. The rearrangement joins TRBV6-5 to TRBJ2-1; D possibly corresponds to TRBD1 (7 bases). The CDR3 spans 13 residues. V was shortened by 4 bases and J by 12 bases, with 16 bases between the two germline ends. Germline-derived CDR1 and CDR2 are MNHEY and SVGAGI.

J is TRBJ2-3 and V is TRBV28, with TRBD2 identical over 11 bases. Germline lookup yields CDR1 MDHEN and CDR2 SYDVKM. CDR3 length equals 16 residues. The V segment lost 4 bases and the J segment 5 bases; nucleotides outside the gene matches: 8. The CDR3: CASSSLAGGWGDTQYF. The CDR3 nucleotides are TGTGCCAGCAGTTCCTTAGCGGGAGGGTGGGGAGATACGCAGTATTTT.

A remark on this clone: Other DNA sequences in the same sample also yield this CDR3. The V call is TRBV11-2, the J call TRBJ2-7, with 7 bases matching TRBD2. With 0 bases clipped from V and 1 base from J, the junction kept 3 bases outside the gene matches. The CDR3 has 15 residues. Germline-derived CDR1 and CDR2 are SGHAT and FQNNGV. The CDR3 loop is CASSLEGRGSYEQYF. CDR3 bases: TGTGCCAGCAGCTTAGAGGGGCGGGGGTCCTACGAGCAGTACTTC.